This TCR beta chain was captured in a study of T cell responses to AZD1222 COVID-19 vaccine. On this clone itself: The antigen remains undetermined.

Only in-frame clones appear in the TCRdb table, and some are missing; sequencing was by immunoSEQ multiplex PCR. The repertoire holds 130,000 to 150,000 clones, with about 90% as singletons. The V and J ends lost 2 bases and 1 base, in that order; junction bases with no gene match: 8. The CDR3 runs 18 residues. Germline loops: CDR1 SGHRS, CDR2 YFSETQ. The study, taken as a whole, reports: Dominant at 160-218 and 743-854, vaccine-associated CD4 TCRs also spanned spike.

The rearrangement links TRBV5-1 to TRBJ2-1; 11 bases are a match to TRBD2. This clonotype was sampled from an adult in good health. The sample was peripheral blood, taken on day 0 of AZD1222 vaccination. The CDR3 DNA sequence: TGCGCCAGCAGCTTATCTCTAGCGGGAGGTCGGTCCTACAATGAGCAGTTCTTC. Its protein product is CASSLSLAGGRSYNEQFF. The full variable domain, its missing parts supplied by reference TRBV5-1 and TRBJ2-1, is KAGVTQTPRYLIKTRGQQVTLSCSPISGHRSVSWYQQTPGQGLQFLFEYFSETQRNKGNFPGRFSGRQFSNSRSEMNVSTLELGDSALYLCASSLSLAGGRSYNEQFFGPGTRLTVL.